The 20 T cell receptor beta chains below were found in one sample sequenced in a study of cytomegalovirus exposure and HLA in healthy donors. The PCR contained 60 Vbeta and 13 Jbeta primers. The table came from immunoSEQ multiplex PCR; TCRdb's copy has only in-frame clones and leaves some out. Here the sample spans over 200,000 clones, over 65% being singletons. Sequencing input: PBMCs. The receptors originated from a human donor in good health.

The chain has TRBV28 and TRBJ1-2; D ambiguous. CDR1 is MDHEN and CDR2 is SYDVKM in the germline V gene. V was cut by 6 bases and J by 4 bases, with 12 bases left in between. The CDR3 sequence is 13 residues long. The CDR3 nucleotides are TGTGCCAGCAGCCCCGGTCCGTTCTATGGCTACACCTTC. This sequence encodes CASSPGPFYGYTF.

This chain uses TRBV28 with TRBJ2-2; 8 positions agree with TRBD1. Germline-derived CDR1 and CDR2 are MDHEN and SYDVKM. The CDR3 contains 14 residues. V dropped 8 bases and J dropped 1; count of bases not matched to a gene: 3. Written as DNA, the CDR3 is TGTGCCAGCCGTGGGACAGGGAACACCGGGGAGCTGTTTTTT. It specifies CASRGTGNTGELFF.

This clone was recorded a few times. The chain links TRBV27 to TRBJ2-2, with 8 bases lining up with TRBD2. This CDR3 contains 18 residues. V trimming: 8 bases; J trimming: 5 bases; junction bases outside the gene matches: 19. Germline lookup yields CDR1 MNHEY and CDR2 SMNVEV (reference sequence). The CDR3 sequence is CASLKHGDGRARTGELFF. The CDR3 nucleotides read TGTGCCAGCCTAAAACACGGGGACGGGAGGGCCCGAACCGGGGAGCTGTTTTTT.

This clone came up once. This chain joins TRBV18 and TRBJ1-1, with 9 bases fitting TRBD1. V lost 3 bases and J lost 4; bases outside the gene matches: 6. In germline, CDR1 is KGHSH, CDR2 LQKENI. The CDR3 runs 15 residues. In nucleotides, the CDR3 is TGTGCCAGCTCACCCCAACAGGGGGCACTCACTGAAGCTTTCTTT. It translates to CASSPQQGALTEAFF.

This clone was seen once. The chain recombines TRBV7-8 with TRBJ2-5, with 9 nucleotides matching TRBD1. J gave up 6 bases and V 5 bases, and 4 bases lay outside the gene matches. Germline V CDR1 and CDR2: SGHVS, FQNEAQ. This CDR3 has 13 amino acids. The CDR3 loop is CASSPGQGKTQYF. In nucleotides, the CDR3 is TGTGCCAGCAGCCCTGGACAGGGGAAGACCCAGTACTTC. The full variable domain, with the rest looked up from reference TRBV7-8 and TRBJ2-5, is GAGVSQSPRYKVAKRGQDVALRCDPISGHVSLFWYQQALGQGPEFLTYFQNEAQLDKSGLPSDRFFAERPEGSVSTLKIQRTQQEDSAVYLCASSPGQGKTQYFGPGTRLLVL.

The chain couples TRBV7-6 to TRBJ1-5; D is perhaps TRBD1 (5 bases). Germline-derived CDR1 and CDR2 are SGHVS and FNYEAQ. Trimming pared 2 bases from V and 7 bases from J, leaving 12 bases between. The CDR3 consists of 14 residues. The CDR3 nucleotides are TGTGCCAGCAGCTTACAGGGCGGCGGCCAGCCCCAGCATTTT. This codes for CASSLQGGGQPQHF.

This clone was detected a few times. The chain carries TRBV21-1 and TRBJ1-1; the D segment call TRBD1 is taken from the table without a DNA check. TRBV21-1 is classified as a pseudogene. This CDR3 comprises 13 residues. CDR3 sequence: CASSRDRGTEAFF. CDR3 DNA sequence: TGTGCCAGCAGCAGGGACAGGGGCACTGAAGCTTTCTTT.

The CDR3, as DNA: TGTGCCAGCAGCCCCCTCCGCGATAGGGAGCTGTTTTTT. It translates to CASSPLRDRELFF. The genes are TRBV14 and TRBJ2-2; D gene ambiguous. CDR3 size: 13 residues. The V gene's germline CDR1 is SGHDN and CDR2 FVKESK. The V and J ends lost 4 bases and 9 bases respectively, with 12 bases between them.

The count of this clone is one. This sequence joins TRBV18 and TRBJ1-4; TRBD1 matches 7 bases. This CDR3 is built from 15 residues. CDR1 and CDR2 from the germline V gene are KGHSH and LQKENI. V shed 5 bases, J shed 3 bases, and the junction held 6 bases outside the gene matches. Here the CDR3 DNA reads TGTGCCAGCTCATTCAGGACAGGAGCTAATGAAAAACTGTTTTTT. Its translation is CASSFRTGANEKLFF.

Here the CDR3 reads CASSLRESSEQYF. DNA of the CDR3: TGTGCCAGTAGCCTGAGAGAGTCGAGCGAGCAGTACTTC. The gene calls are TRBV19 and TRBJ2-7; D call uncertain. Germline lookup yields CDR1 LNHDA and CDR2 SQIVND (reference sequence). This CDR3 is built from 13 residues. Between the trimmed V and J ends, which lost 6 bases and 6 bases, there was a span of 15 bases.

The chain has TRBV7-9 and TRBJ2-5, with TRBD2 as a possible D gene (6 bases). The CDR3 covers 13 residues. V shed 5 bases and J shed 3 bases, with 10 bases lying between them. Germline assignment: CDR1 SEHNR and CDR2 FQNEAQ (reference sequence). CDR3 nucleotide sequence: TGTGCCAGCAGCACGCGGAGGGAAGAGACCCAGTACTTC. Translation: CASSTRREETQYF. The entire variable domain, with the rest obtained from reference TRBV7-9 and TRBJ2-5, is as follows: DTGVSQNPRHKITKRGQNVTFRCDPISEHNRLYWYRQTLGQGPEFLTYFQNEAQLEKSRLLSDRFSAERPKGSFSTLEIQRTEQGDSAMYLCASSTRREETQYFGPGTRLLVL.

The chain joins TRBV6-5 to TRBJ2-7, with D perhaps matching TRBD1 (5 bases). Trimming left V 7 bases short and J 3 bases short, with 7 bases between. The germline CDR1 and CDR2 sequences are MNHEY and SVGAGI. CDR3 length: 11 amino acids. The CDR3 sequence is CASNTGYEQYF. The CDR3 DNA reads as TGTGCCAGCAACACAGGCTACGAGCAGTACTTC.

Points on this clone: At one of its ends the junction is not consistent with the germline gene, which may arise from a read error. Other DNA sequences of this sample code for an identical CDR3. V gene TRBV6-1 combines with J gene TRBJ2-2; D not resolved. The CDR3 consists of 13 residues. CDR1 is MNHNS, CDR2 SASEGT, per germline. The CDR3, as DNA: TGTGCTAGCAGCCCCTCGAACACCGGGGAGCTGTTTTTT. Translating it yields CASSPSNTGELFF.

The chain couples TRBV10-3 to TRBJ2-1; D is unresolved. This CDR3 is 13 amino acids long. Germline V gene lookup returns CDR1 ENHRY and CDR2 SYGVKD. The CDR3 reads CAESPGPPNEQFF. The CDR3 DNA sequence: TGTGCTGAGAGCCCTGGGCCTCCCAATGAGCAGTTCTTC.

On this clone itself: A read error may account for a junction end that differs from germline. The chain carries TRBV7-7 and TRBJ2-3, with 8 bases aligning to TRBD2. Germline loops: CDR1 SSHAT, CDR2 FNYEAQ (reference sequence). The CDR3 is 15 residues long. CDR3 amino acids: CASSLRAGDGYTQYF. The DNA of the CDR3 is TGTGCTAGCAGCTTACGAGCGGGAGACGGGTATACGCAGTATTTT. Full variable domain (outside the CDR3, taken from reference TRBV7-7 and TRBJ2-3): GAGVSQSPRYKVTKRGQDVTLRCDPISSHATLYWYQQALGQGPEFLTYFNYEAQPDKSGLPSDRFSAERPEGSISTLTIQRTEQRDSAMYRCASSLRAGDGYTQYFGPGTRLTVL.

This clone has at least ten counts. The V gene is TRBV7-2, the J gene TRBJ2-3; 11 bases fit TRBD2. CDR1 is SGHTA and CDR2 is FQGNSA in the germline V gene. V shed 5 bases, J shed 1 base, and the junction held 2 bases outside the gene matches. The CDR3 spans 15 residues. In nucleotides, the CDR3 is TGTGCCAGCAGCCAACTAGCGGGAGGCACAGATACGCAGTATTTT. Protein: CASSQLAGGTDTQYF.

This clone was counted a few times. The V gene is TRBV2, the J gene TRBJ1-1; no clear D. The V gene's germline CDR1 is SNHLY and CDR2 FYNNEI. The CDR3 is 18 residues long. The V end lost 7 bases, the J end lost 0 bases, and 24 bases lay between the germline ends. The CDR3 is CASIDAATPSYMNTEAFF. Written as DNA, the CDR3 is TGTGCCAGCATCGACGCGGCAACGCCATCCTATATGAACACTGAAGCTTTCTTT.

The table lists this clone with a count of one. The chain couples TRBV18 to TRBJ1-5, with D possibly being TRBD1 (5 bases). The CDR3 is 14 amino acids. The V end lost 6 bases, the J end lost 2 bases, and 11 bases lay between the germline ends. From germline, CDR1 is KGHSH and CDR2 LQKENI. Here the CDR3 DNA reads TGTGCCAGCTCCCCCCAGGGCGGCAATCAGCCCCAGCATTTT. Translated, it gives CASSPQGGNQPQHF.

The chain recombines TRBV6-5 with TRBJ2-7; 10 bases are a match to TRBD2. Germline lookup yields CDR1 MNHEY and CDR2 SVGAGI. Trimming cost V 5 bases and J 6 bases; bases outside gene matches: 10. The CDR3 contains 15 residues. The DNA of the CDR3 is TGTGCCAGCAGTAATCACCTAGCGGGAGTCGGCGAGCAGTACTTC. Translated: CASSNHLAGVGEQYF.

The chain employs TRBV19 and TRBJ1-2; 8 bases fit TRBD1. This CDR3 has 13 amino acids. Germline values: CDR1 LNHDA, CDR2 SQIVND (reference sequence). J lost 8 bases, V lost 6 bases, and 8 bases had no gene match. CDR3 protein: CASSPDRAGGYTF. Written as DNA, the CDR3 is TGTGCCAGTAGCCCGGACAGGGCGGGAGGCTACACCTTC.